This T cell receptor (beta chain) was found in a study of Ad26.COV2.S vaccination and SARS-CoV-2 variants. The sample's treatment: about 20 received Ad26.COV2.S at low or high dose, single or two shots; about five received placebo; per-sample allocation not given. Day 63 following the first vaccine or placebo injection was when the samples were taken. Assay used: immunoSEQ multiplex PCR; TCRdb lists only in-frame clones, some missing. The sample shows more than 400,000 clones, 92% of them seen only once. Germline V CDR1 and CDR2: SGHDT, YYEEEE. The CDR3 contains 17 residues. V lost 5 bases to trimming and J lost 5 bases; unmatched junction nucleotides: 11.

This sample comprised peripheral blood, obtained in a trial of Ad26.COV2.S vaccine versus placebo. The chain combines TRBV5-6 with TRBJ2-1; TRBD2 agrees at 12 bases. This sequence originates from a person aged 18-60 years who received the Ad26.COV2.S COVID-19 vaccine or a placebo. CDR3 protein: CASSPAASGGANNEQFF. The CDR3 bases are TGTGCCAGCAGTCCGGCCGCTAGCGGGGGGGCCAACAATGAGCAGTTCTTC. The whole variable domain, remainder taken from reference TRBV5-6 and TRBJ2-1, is DAGVTQSPTHLIKTRGQQVTLRCSPKSGHDTVSWYQQALGQGPQFIFQYYEEEERQRGNFPDRFSGHQFPNYSSELNVNALLLGDSALYLCASSPAASGGANNEQFFGPGTRLTVL.